The rows below give T cell receptor beta chains drawn from one sample of a study of T cell changes during pregnancy in multiple sclerosis. Libraries were prepared by immunoSEQ multiplex PCR; TCRdb keeps only in-frame clonotypes and omits some of them. The top ten clones hold more than 0.35% of a sample with fewer than 40,000 clones, almost 95% of them seen once. Sample: CD4+ T cells from peripheral blood mononuclear cells, taken after pregnancy. The receptors derive from a female donor with multiple sclerosis, enrolled in a pregnancy study. Both conserved end residues are part of each CDR3. Each record gives: V gene, clone size, J gene, D gene, CDR3 protein, CDR3 DNA. A D gene is named only where the DNA matches it firmly. The listing skips clone size in some rows; elsewhere it reads once, few, many or a size class.

>TRBV6-1|NA|TRBJ1-2|TRBD1
CASQTGSNYGYTF
TGTGCCAGCCAGACAGGGAGCAACTATGGCTACACCTTC
>TRBV4-1|once|TRBJ2-3|TRBD2
CASSQVSGGYTDTQYF
TGCGCCAGCAGCCAAGTATCGGGGGGATACACAGATACGCAGTATTTT
>TRBV27|NA|TRBJ1-6|TRBD1
CASSSTGGIRGNSPLHF
TGTGCCAGCAGTTCGACAGGGGGCATAAGGGGTAATTCACCCCTCCACTTT
>TRBV5-8|NA|TRBJ2-3|TRBD1
CASSLGPIQGDTQYF
TGTGCCAGCAGCTTAGGGCCGATACAGGGGGATACGCAGTATTTT
>TRBV11-2|NA|TRBJ1-1|NA
CASSSVRGTSGKLAFF
TGTGCCAGCAGCTCCGTCAGGGGAACCTCAGGGAAACTAGCTTTCTTT
>TRBV9|NA|TRBJ1-2|TRBD1
CASSPGRGRVGYTF
TGTGCCAGCAGCCCCGGTAGGGGGCGAGTAGGCTACACCTTC
>TRBV4-1|once|TRBJ2-5|NA
CASSQGALETQYF
TGCGCCAGCAGCCAAGGGGCCTTAGAGACCCAGTACTTC
>TRBV6-1|NA|TRBJ1-3|NA
CASSPQDSPFVTIYF
TGTGCCAGCAGTCCCCAAGACAGCCCGTTTGTCACCATATATTTT
>TRBV5-4|NA|TRBJ1-2|NA
CASSRPEISIGYTF
TGTGCCAGCAGCCGCCCGGAGATCTCCATCGGCTACACCTTC
>TRBV19|NA|TRBJ2-2|TRBD1
CASRRHSLQGGSLPGELFF
TGTGCCAGTAGACGCCACTCATTACAGGGGGGTAGTCTCCCCGGGGAGCTGTTTTTT